The 6 T cell receptor beta chains below come from one sample, sequenced in a study of blood T cells in healthy people across ages. Through a sample-barcoded 5' primer and a J-beta primer mix, a second PCR was run for roughly 6 to 12 cycles. TCRdb ran MiXCR on the 5' RACE reads and lists one entry per CDR3 protein. Of fewer than 800,000 distinct CDR3 sequences in the sample, about a third were seen once. Material for sequencing was blood. All receptors come from a woman older than 75 in good health.

This clonotype was counted only a few times. J is TRBJ2-7 and V is TRBV20-1; D unclear. The end of the DNA aligns better with TRBJ2-5, so the J call may be wrong. This CDR3 is built from 11 residues. From germline, CDR1 is DFQATT and CDR2 SNEGSKA (reference sequence). This CDR3 reads CSVSTWETQYF. CDR3 DNA sequence: TGCAGTGTTAGCACTTGGGAGACCCAGTACTTC.

The chain has TRBV5-1 and TRBJ2-4, with D perhaps assigned TRBD1 or TRBD2 (5 bases each). The germline V gene encodes CDR1 SGHRS and CDR2 YFSETQ. The CDR3 is 17 amino acids. The V gene lost 0 bases and the J gene lost 0 bases, with 13 bases spanning the gap. CDR3 DNA: TGCGCCAGCAGCTTGGGTGTGGGGGTCGAAGCCAAAAACATTCAGTACTTC. Amino acids: CASSLGVGVEAKNIQYF.

This rearrangement joins TRBV2 to TRBJ1-2; 8 positions agree with TRBD1. CDR3 length: 15 amino acids. Germline-derived CDR1 and CDR2 are SNHLY and FYNNEI. J gave up 2 bases and V 3 bases, and 5 bases lay outside the gene matches. Here the CDR3 reads CASSDQGAANYGYTF. The CDR3 DNA sequence: TGTGCCAGCAGTGACCAGGGGGCCGCGAACTATGGCTACACCTTC.

The CDR3 DNA reads as TGCAGTGAGAGACTAGCGGGCCGAAGCACAGATACGCAGTATTTT. Its translation: CSERLAGRSTDTQYF. The chain uses TRBV20-1 and TRBJ2-3, with 10 nucleotides matching TRBD2. The CDR3 consists of 15 residues. Germline CDR1 and CDR2: DFQATT and SNEGSKA (reference sequence). Trimming removed 7 bases from V and 0 bases from J; junction bases left unmatched: 7.

V is TRBV7-2 and J is TRBJ2-1; D is unclear. Trimming took off 6 bases at V and 5 bases at J, with 17 bases between the two ends. CDR3 length equals 15 residues. Germline V gene lookup returns CDR1 SGHTA and CDR2 FQGNSA. The CDR3 DNA sequence: TGTGCCAGCAGTTACGGGTCGGCTCGAAACAATGAGCAGTTCTTC. Protein product: CASSYGSARNNEQFF.

This clonotype showed up many times. The chain combines TRBV20-1 with TRBJ2-3, with 9 positions matching TRBD1. J was trimmed by 6 bases and V by 0 bases; bases with no gene match: 7. The CDR3 totals 15 residues. Germline lookup yields CDR1 DFQATT and CDR2 SNEGSKA (reference sequence). This CDR3 is CSARDPGQGPDTQYF. CDR3 DNA sequence: TGCAGTGCTAGAGATCCGGGACAGGGTCCTGATACGCAGTATTTT.